This section outlines one TCR beta chain sequence together with its context. The method was immunoSEQ multiplex PCR; TCRdb's version includes in-frame clones alone and lacks a portion of them. The sample includes around 110,000 clones, more than 85% of them seen just once. The data belong to a study of OX40 agonist ivuxolimab in advanced cancers. The CDR3 runs 17 residues. J gave up 1 base and V 2 bases, and 5 bases lay outside the gene matches. Looked up from germline, CDR1 is MDHEN and CDR2 is SYDVKM. The sequencing used CD4+ or CD8+ T cells sorted from blood, collected in a trial of the OX40 agonist ivuxolimab. V and J are TRBV28 and TRBJ2-5, with 12 bases matching TRBD2. This clonotype originated in an adult with an advanced solid tumor such as melanoma, head and neck, liver or kidney cancer. CDR3 DNA sequence: TGTGCCAGCAGTTTAGGCCGACTAGCGGGAGCCCAAGAGACCCAGTACTTC. This translates into CASSLGRLAGAQETQYF.